Detailed here is one T cell receptor beta chain. The CDR3 runs 15 residues. CDR1 is SGDLS, CDR2 YYNGEE, per germline. J lost 8 bases, V lost 0 bases, and 5 bases had no gene match. This sample is part of a study of blood T cell repertoires in COVID-19. Across the whole study: Donors in the United States, Italy and Spain gave samples during acute or convalescent COVID-19. Sample material is recorded as cDNA or gDNA derived from T cells, B-cell-depleted T cells, or PBMCs.

In the authors' workflow: Amplification of reference gene primers was used by the study to estimate nucleated cell counts. Repertoires were generated with immunoSEQ multiplex PCR, while TCRdb's copy carries only in-frame clones and drops some. Clonal size and the V and J genes are those of that table, whereas D and trimming came from the DNA. The sample has around 87,000 clones, approximately 90% seen once. Sample: peripheral blood. The receptor was isolated from a man in his fifties with acute or convalescent COVID-19. This chain joins TRBV9 and TRBJ1-6, with 7 bases that match TRBD1. CDR3 DNA: TGTGCCAGCAGCGTAGGTCAGGGGGGCGATTCACCCCTCCACTTT. Its protein is CASSVGQGGDSPLHF.